The present T cell receptor (beta chain) was sequenced within a study of T cell responses to AZD1222 COVID-19 vaccine. Overall study findings and caveats: Of the AZD1222 recipients, only 5 or 6 were seropositive at baseline. Two AZD1222 doses significantly raised spike-specific TCR breadth and depth over controls. Most donors were white British, females outnumbered males, and clonal diversity was possibly underestimated. Per reports, nearly half of all spike-specific TCRs target regions that are unmutated in variants.

Deletions cut 2 bases from V and 2 bases from J, with 9 bases between. This CDR3 is built from 14 residues. The germline V gene encodes CDR1 KGHSH and CDR2 LQKENI. Here immunoSEQ multiplex PCR was the method, and the copy in TCRdb shows in-frame clones only, minus some. The repertoire holds tens of thousands of clones, with around 90% as singletons. Regarding this clone: Its matching antigen is unknown.

This chain joins TRBV18 and TRBJ1-1, with unresolved D. Sequencing used peripheral blood, obtained 28 days after the second dose of the MenACWY control vaccine. The TCR originated in an adult who received the MenACWY meningococcal vaccine as a control. CDR3 nucleotides: TGTGCCAGCTCACCAAGCACCTATAACACTGAAGCTTTCTTT. Translating it yields CASSPSTYNTEAFF. Combining the CDR3 with reference TRBV18 and TRBJ1-1 gives the whole variable domain NAGVMQNPRHLVRRRGQEARLRCSPMKGHSHVYWYRQLPEEGLKFMVYLQKENIIDESGMPKERFSAEFPKEGPSILRIQQVVRGDSAAYFCASSPSTYNTEAFFGQGTRLTVV.